This TCR beta chain was recorded in a study of T cells after posttransplantation cyclophosphamide. Study results and caveats: Recipient CMV seropositivity and CMV reactivation strongly tracked TRB clonality.

This clone was observed at least ten times. Antigen unknown. On the day of bone marrow donation, the related graft donor provided peripheral blood. The CDR3 extends over 16 amino acids. The V and J ends lost 4 bases and 0 bases respectively, with 13 bases between them. The germline gives CDR1 MGHRA, CDR2 YSYEKL. Method: immunoSEQ multiplex PCR; TCRdb's copy keeps in-frame clones and lacks some. The sample has over 20,000 clones, none seen only once; the top ten hold about 1.5%. Sequenced input: PBMCs. This rearrangement joins TRBV4-1 to TRBJ2-1; D possibly corresponds to TRBD2 (5 bases). The clonotype comes from a man aged 45-60 years in good health, CMV-negative, and a related stem cell transplant donor. CDR3 coding DNA: TGCGCCAGCAGCCGCCCACTAGGGAGCTCCTACAATGAGCAGTTCTTC. This encodes CASSRPLGSSYNEQFF.